Detailed here is one TCR beta chain. TCRdb's copy holds only in-frame clones and misses some; the assay was immunoSEQ multiplex PCR. The table has 200,000 to 250,000 clones, about 82% seen once. The data were obtained in a study of blood T cell repertoires in COVID-19. This CDR3 spans 14 amino acids. Trimming left V 1 base short and J 2 bases short, with 9 bases between. CDR1 MNHNS and CDR2 SASEGT come from the germline V gene. The origin of this receptor is a man at least 80 years old with acute or convalescent COVID-19. The specimen was peripheral blood. This chain links TRBV6-1 with TRBJ2-7, with no clear D. CDR3 coding DNA: TGTGCCAGCAGTGAAGGAGGTTCGGCCTACGAGCAGTACTTC. Protein sequence: CASSEGGSAYEQYF.